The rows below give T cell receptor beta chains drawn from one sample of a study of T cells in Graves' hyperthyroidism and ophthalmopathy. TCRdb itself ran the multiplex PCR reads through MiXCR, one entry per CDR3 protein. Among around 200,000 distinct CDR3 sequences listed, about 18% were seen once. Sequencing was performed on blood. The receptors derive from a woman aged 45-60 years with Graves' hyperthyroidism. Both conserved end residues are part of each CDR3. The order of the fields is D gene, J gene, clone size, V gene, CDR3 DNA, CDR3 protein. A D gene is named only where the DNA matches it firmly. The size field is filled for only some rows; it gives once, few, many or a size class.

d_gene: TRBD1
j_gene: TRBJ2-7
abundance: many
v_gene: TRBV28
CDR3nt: TGTGCCAACAGCTCCACCGGGACAGGGGTTTACGAGCAGTACTTC
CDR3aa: CANSSTGTGVYEQYF

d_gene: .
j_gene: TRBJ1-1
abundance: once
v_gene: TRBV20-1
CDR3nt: TGCAGTGCTAGAGATCCGGGCAGGGGTGATACTGAAGCTTTCTTT
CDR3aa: CSARDPGRGDTEAFF

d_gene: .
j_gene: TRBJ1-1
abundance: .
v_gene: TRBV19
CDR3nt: TGTGCCAGTAGTATCGGGAACACTGAACCTTTCTTT
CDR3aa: CASSIGNTEPFF

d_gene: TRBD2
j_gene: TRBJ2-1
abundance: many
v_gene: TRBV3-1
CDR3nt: TGTGCCAGCAGCCACGAGGGACTGGCGGGGGGTGAGCAGTTCTTC
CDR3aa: CASSHEGLAGGEQFF

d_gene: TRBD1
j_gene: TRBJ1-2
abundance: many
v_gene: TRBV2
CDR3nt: TGTGCCAGCAGTGATTCGGACAGGGCGAGTGGCTACACCTTC
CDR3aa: CASSDSDRASGYTF

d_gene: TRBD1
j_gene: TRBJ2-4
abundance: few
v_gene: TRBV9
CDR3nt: TGTGCCAGCAGCGCCCCGGGACAGGGGGCCAAAAACATTCAGTACTTC
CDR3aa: CASSAPGQGAKNIQYF

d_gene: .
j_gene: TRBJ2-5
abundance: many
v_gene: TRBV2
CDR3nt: TGTGCCAGCAGTGGTGGCTTGCAAGAGACCCAGTACTTC
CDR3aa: CASSGGLQETQYF

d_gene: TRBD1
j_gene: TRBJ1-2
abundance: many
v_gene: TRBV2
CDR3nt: TGTGCCAGAAGTACAGGGGAGGTGTATGGCTACACCTTC
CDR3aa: CARSTGEVYGYTF

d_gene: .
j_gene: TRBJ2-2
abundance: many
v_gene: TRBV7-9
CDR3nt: TGTGCCAGCAGCTTACCCAGGGGGCGGGGGGCCTCGAACACCGGGGAGCTGTTTTTT
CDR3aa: CASSLPRGRGASNTGELFF

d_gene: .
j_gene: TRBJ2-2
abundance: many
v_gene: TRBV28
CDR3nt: TGTGCCAGCAGTGGAGGGGGACAGAACACCGGGGAGCTGTTTTTT
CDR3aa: CASSGGGQNTGELFF

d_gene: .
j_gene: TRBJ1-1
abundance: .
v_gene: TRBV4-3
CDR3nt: TGCGCCAGCAGCCAAGTAGCCCAGGTGGGAATGAACACTGAAGCTTTCTTT
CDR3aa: CASSQVAQVGMNTEAFF

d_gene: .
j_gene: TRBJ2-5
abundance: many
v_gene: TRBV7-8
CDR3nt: TGTGCCAGCAGCTTAATCAGGTGGGAAGAGACCCAGTACTTC
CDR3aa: CASSLIRWEETQYF

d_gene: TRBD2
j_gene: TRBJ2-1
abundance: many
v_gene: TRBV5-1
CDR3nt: TGCGCCAGCACCCCGGGTAGCGGGGCCCCCGGTGAGCAGTTCTTC
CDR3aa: CASTPGSGAPGEQFF

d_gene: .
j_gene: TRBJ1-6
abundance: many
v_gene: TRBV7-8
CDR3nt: TGTGCCAGCAGCTTAGTGCGAGATTCACCCCTCCACTTT
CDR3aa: CASSLVRDSPLHF

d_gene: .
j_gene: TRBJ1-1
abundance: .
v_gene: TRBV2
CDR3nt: TGTGCCATTCTCGGGGGGATGAACACTGAAGCTCTCTTT
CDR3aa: CAILGGMNTEALF

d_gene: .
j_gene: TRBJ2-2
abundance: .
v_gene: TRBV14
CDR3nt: TGTGCCAGCAGCCTTCGGATAGTTAACACCGGGGAGCTGCTTTTT
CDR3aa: CASSLRIVNTGELLF

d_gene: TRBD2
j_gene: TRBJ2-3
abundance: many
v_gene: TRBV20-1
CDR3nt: TGCAGTGCTGAAGGTAGCGGGGGGCTCACAGATACGCAGTATTTT
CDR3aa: CSAEGSGGLTDTQYF

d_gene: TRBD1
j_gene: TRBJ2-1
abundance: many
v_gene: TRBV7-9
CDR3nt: TGTGCCAGCAGCGACACCAGGACAGGGGCTGAGCAGTTCTTC
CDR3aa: CASSDTRTGAEQFF

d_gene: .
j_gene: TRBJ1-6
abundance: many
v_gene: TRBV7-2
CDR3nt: TGTGCCAGCAGCTTCACATCAGGGGACAATAATTCACCCCTCCACTTT
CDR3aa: CASSFTSGDNNSPLHF

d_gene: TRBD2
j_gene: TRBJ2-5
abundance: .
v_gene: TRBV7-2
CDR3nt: TGTGCCAGCAGGGGGACTAGCGGGGGGACACAAGAGACCCAGTACTTC
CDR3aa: CASRGTSGGTQETQYF

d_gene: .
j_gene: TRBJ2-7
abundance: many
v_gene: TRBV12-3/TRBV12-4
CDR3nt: TGTGCCAGCAGTCGCCTGGGAGAGCAGTACTTC
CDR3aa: CASSRLGEQYF

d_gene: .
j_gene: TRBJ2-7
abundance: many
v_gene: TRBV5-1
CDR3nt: TGCGCCAGCAGCTTGGACAGGGAGGCCCACGAGCAGTACTTC
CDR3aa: CASSLDREAHEQYF

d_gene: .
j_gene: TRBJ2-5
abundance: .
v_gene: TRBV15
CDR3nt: TGTGCCACCAGCAGAGATCGGGGGCTCAGGGCCGGAGAGACCCAGTACTTC
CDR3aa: CATSRDRGLRAGETQYF

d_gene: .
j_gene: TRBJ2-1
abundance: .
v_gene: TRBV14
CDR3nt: TGTGCCAGCAGCCTTCGCCTAGGACGGGAGCAGTTCTTC
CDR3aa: CASSLRLGREQFF

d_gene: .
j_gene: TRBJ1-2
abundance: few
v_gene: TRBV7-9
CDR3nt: TGTGCCAGCAGCTTAGCGGCCGGGGGTGGCTACACCTTC
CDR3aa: CASSLAAGGGYTF

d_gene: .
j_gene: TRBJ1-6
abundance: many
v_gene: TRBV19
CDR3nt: TGTGCCACCGATATTGGGGGAGGGAATTCACCCCTCCACTTT
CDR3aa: CATDIGGGNSPLHF

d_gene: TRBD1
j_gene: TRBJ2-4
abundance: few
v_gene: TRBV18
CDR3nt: TGTGCCAGCTCACCACCGAAAGGGGGCAGGAAAAACATTCAGTACTTC
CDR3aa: CASSPPKGGRKNIQYF

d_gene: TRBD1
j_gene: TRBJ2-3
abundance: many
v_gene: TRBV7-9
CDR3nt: TGTGCCAGCACCCCTGGGACAGGGAGATCAGATACGCAGTATTTT
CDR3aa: CASTPGTGRSDTQYF

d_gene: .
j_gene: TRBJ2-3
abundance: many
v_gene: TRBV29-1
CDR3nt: TGCAGCGCTACGGGACACACAGATACGCAGTATTTT
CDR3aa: CSATGHTDTQYF

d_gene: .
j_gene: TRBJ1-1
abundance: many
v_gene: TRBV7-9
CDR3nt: TGTGCCAGCAGCTTAGTAGGAGGGACAAGGAGACGAGTCCCCACTGAAGCTTTCTTT
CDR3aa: CASSLVGGTRRRVPTEAFF

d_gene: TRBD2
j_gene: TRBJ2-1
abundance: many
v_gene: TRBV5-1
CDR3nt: TGCGCCAGCAGCCTTAGCGGGGGCTCCTACAATGAGCAGTTCTTC
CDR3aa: CASSLSGGSYNEQFF

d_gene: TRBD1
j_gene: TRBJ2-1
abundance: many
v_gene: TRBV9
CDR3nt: TGTGCCAGCAGCGCAGTAGGAACAGGGGGCGGTGAGCAGTTCTTC
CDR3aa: CASSAVGTGGGEQFF

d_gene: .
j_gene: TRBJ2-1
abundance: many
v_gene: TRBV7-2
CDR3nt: TGTGCCAGCAGCTTAGATAGAAATGAGCAGTTCTTC
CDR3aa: CASSLDRNEQFF

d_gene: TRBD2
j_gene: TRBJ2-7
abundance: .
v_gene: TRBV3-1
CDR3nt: TGTGCCAGCAGCCAAGCGGGGGGGCCCGGGGAGCAGTACTTC
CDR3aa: CASSQAGGPGEQYF

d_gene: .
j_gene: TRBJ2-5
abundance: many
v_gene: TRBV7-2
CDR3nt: TGTGCCAGCAGCCCCAGACGGCAAGAGACCCAGTACTTC
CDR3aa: CASSPRRQETQYF

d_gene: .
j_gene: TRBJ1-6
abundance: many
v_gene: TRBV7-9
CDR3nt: TGTGCCAGCAGCCCCTCGGATTCACCCCTCCACTTT
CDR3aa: CASSPSDSPLHF

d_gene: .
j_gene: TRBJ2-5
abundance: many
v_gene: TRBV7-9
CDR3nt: TGTGCCAGCAGCCCACCCCGTGACAGCCAAGAGACCCAGTACTTC
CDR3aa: CASSPPRDSQETQYF

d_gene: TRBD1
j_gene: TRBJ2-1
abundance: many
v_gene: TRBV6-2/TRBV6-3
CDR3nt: TGTGCCAGCAAAGGACAGGACGACCAGACCTGGTACAATGAGCAGTTCTTC
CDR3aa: CASKGQDDQTWYNEQFF

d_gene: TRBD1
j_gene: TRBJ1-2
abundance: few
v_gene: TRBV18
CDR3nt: TGTGCCAGCTCCAGGACAGGGGCGCCTTCACTTTTATATGGCTACACCTTC
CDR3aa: CASSRTGAPSLLYGYTF

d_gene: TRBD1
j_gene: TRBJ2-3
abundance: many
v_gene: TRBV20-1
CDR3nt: TGCAGTGCTACCTACCGACACAGGGACAGGGCGGATACGCAGTATTTT
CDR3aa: CSATYRHRDRADTQYF

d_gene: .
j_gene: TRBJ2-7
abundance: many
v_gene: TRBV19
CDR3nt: TGTGCCAGTAGTACGGCTGGGGCGGGATACGAGCAGTACTTC
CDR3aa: CASSTAGAGYEQYF

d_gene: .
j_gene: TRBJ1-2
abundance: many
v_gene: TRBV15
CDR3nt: TGTGCCACCAGCAGAGATTCCGGACTACAGGGATCGGATGGCTACACCTTC
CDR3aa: CATSRDSGLQGSDGYTF

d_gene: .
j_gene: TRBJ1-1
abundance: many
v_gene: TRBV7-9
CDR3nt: TGTGCCAGCAGCTTAGTTGCCACCCCATACACTGAAGCTTTCTTT
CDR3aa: CASSLVATPYTEAFF

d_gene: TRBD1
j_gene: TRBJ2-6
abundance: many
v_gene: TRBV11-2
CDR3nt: TGTGCCAGCTTTGGAGCAGGGGGCCGTCCTGGGGCCAACGTCCTGACTTTC
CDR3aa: CASFGAGGRPGANVLTF

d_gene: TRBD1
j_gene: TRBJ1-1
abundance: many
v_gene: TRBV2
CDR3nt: TGTGCCAGCAGTGAGGACAGGGGGGGGGCTGAAGCTTTCTTT
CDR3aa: CASSEDRGGAEAFF

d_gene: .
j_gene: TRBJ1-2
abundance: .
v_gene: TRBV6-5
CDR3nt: TGTGCCAGCAGTTACTCGCGGGAGAGCTATGGCTACACCTTC
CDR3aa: CASSYSRESYGYTF

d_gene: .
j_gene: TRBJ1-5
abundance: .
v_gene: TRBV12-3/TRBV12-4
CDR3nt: TGTGCCAGCAGTTTTGGCCAGGAAAGCAATCAGCCCCAGCATTTT
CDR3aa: CASSFGQESNQPQHF

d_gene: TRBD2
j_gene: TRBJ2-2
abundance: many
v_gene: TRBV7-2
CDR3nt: TGTGCCAGCAGCTTGGGAGCGGGGACGCTCACCGGGGAGCTGTTTTTT
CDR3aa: CASSLGAGTLTGELFF

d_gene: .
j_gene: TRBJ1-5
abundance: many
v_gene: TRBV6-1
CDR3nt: TGTGCCAGCAGCGGGGGGGGGGCTGGGGGTCAGCCCCAGCATTTT
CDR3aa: CASSGGGAGGQPQHF

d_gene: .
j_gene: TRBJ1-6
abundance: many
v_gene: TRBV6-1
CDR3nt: TGTGCCAGCATCCTAGTGGGCTCCTATAATTCACCCCTCCACTTT
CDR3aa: CASILVGSYNSPLHF

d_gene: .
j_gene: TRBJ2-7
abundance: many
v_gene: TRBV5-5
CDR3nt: TGTGCCAGCATCCCCCGTTGGGCTGCGGACGAGCAGTACTTC
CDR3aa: CASIPRWAADEQYF

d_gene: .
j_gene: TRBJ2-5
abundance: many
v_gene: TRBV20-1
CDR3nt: TGCAGTGCTAGAGCCCTGGATTTGGGATGGGAGACCCAGTACTTC
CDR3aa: CSARALDLGWETQYF

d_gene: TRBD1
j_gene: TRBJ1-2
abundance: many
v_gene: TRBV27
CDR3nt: TGTGCCAGCAGGTCAGGGGGAAGAGCTAACTATGGCTACACCTTC
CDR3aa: CASRSGGRANYGYTF

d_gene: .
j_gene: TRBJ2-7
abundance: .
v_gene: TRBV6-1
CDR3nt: TGTGCCAGCACCCGGTTCGACGAGCAGTACTTC
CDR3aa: CASTRFDEQYF

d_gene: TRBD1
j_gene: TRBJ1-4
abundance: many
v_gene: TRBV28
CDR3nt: TGTGCCAGCAGTTTACCTGGACAGGGGAAGAGGAAACTGTTTTTT
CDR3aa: CASSLPGQGKRKLFF

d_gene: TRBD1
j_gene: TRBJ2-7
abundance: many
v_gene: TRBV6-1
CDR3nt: TGTGCCAGCAGTCCCCCGGGACAGTCTTACGAGCAGTACTTC
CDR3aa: CASSPPGQSYEQYF

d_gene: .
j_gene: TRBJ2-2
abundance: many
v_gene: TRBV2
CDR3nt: TGTGCCAGCCGGCACAGGCGAATGAACACCGGGGAGCTGTTTTTT
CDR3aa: CASRHRRMNTGELFF

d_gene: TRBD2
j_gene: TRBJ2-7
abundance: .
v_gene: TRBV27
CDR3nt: TGTGCCAGCAGTTCTGGGCGGGGGTCGTACTACGAGCAGTACTTC
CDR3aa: CASSSGRGSYYEQYF